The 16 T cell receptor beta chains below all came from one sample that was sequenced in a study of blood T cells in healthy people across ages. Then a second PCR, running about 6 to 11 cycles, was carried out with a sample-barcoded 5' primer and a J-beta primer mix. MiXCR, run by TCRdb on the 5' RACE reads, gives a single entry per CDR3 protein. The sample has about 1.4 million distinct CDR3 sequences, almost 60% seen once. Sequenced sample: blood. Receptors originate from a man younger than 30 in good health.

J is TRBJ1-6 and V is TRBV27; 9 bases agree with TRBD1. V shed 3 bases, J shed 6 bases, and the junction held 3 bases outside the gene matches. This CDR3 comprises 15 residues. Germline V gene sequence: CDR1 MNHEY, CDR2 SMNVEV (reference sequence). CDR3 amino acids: CASSFKGQGNSPLHF. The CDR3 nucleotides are TGTGCCAGCAGTTTTAAGGGACAGGGTAATTCACCCCTCCACTTT.

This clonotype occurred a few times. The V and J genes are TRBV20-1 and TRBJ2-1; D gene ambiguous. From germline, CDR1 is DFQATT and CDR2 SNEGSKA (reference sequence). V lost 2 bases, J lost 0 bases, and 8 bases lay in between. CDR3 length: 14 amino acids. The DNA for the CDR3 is TGCAGTGCTAGACCGCTATCCTCCTACAATGAGCAGTTCTTC. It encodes CSARPLSSYNEQFF.

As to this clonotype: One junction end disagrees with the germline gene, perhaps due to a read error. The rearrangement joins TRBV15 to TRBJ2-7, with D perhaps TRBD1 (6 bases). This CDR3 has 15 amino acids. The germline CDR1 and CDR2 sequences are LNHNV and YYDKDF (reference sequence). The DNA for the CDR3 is TGTGCCTCCAGGCTAAACCGGGACAACTCCTACGAGCAGTACTTC. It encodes CASRLNRDNSYEQYF.

The CDR3 reads CATSRPAGDRSYEQYF. In DNA, the CDR3 is TGTGCCACCAGCAGACCGGCTGGGGATCGCTCCTACGAGCAGTACTTC. The rearrangement links TRBV15 to TRBJ2-7; D gene ambiguous. The V end lost 2 bases, the J end lost 0 bases, and 14 bases lay between the germline ends. This CDR3 comprises 16 residues. Per germline, CDR1 LNHNV and CDR2 YYDKDF (reference sequence).

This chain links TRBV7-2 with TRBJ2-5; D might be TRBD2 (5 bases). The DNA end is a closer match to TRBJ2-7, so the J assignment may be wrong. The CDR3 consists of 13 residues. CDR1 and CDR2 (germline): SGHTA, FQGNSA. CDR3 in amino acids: CASSFEAVYEQYF. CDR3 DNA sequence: TGTGCCAGCAGCTTTGAAGCGGTTTACGAGCAGTACTTC.

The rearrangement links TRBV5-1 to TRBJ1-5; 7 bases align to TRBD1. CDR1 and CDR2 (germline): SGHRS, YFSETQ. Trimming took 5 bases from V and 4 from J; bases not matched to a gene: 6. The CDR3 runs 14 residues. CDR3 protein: CASSTGTENQPQHF. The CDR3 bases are TGCGCCAGCAGTACCGGGACAGAAAATCAGCCCCAGCATTTT. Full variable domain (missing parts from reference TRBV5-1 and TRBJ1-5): KAGVTQTPRYLIKTRGQQVTLSCSPISGHRSVSWYQQTPGQGLQFLFEYFSETQRNKGNFPGRFSGRQFSNSRSEMNVSTLELGDSALYLCASSTGTENQPQHFGDGTRLSIL.

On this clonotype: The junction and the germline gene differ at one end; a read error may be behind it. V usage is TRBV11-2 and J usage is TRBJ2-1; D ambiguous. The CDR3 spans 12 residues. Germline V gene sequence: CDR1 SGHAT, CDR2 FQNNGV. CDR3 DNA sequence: TGTGCCTGCAGCTTGGGATACAATGAGCAGTTCTTC. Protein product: CACSLGYNEQFF.

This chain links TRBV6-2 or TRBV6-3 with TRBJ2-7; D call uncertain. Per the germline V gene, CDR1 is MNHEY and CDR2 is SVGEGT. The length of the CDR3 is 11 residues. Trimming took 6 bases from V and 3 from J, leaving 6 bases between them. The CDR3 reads CASRKHYEQYF. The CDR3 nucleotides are TGTGCCAGCAGGAAACACTACGAGCAGTACTTC.

The CDR3 reads CASSLYGPDYEQYF. DNA of the CDR3: TGTGCCAGCAGTTTATACGGGCCAGACTACGAGCAGTACTTC. This chain connects TRBV27 to TRBJ2-7; the D is unclear. V was cut by 1 base and J by 3 bases, with 10 bases left in between. The CDR3 spans 14 residues. CDR1 and CDR2 (germline): MNHEY, SMNVEV (reference sequence).

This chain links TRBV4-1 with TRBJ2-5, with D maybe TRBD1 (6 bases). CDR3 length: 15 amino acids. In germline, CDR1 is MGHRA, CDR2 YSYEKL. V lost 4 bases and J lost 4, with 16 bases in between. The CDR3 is CASSLYLQGTETQYF. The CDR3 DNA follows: TGCGCCAGCAGCCTTTACCTACAGGGAACAGAGACCCAGTACTTC.

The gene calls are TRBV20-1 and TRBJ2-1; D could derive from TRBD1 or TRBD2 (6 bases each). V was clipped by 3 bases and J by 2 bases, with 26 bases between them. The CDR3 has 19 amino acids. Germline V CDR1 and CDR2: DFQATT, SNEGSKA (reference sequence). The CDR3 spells CSASSTFGGLTRTYNEQFF. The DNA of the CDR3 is TGCAGTGCTAGCAGTACATTCGGGGGCCTAACCCGGACCTACAATGAGCAGTTCTTC.

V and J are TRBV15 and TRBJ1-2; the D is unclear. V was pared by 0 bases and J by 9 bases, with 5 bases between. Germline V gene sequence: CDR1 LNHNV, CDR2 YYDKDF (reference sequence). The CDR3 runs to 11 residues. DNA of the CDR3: TGTGCCACCAGCAGAGAGTCTAGCTACACCTTC. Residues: CATSRESSYTF.

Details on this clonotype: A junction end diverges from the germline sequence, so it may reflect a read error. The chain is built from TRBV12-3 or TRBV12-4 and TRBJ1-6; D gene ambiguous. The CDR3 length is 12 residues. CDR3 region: CASSPRNLPLHF. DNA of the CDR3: TGTGCCAGCAGTCCGAGGAATTTACCCCTCCACTTT.

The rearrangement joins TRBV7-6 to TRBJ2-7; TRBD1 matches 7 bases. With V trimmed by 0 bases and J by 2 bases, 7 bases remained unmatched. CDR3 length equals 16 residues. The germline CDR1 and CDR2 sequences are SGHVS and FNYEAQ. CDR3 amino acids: CASSLAGTASAYEQYF. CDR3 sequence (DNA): TGTGCCAGCAGCTTAGCCGGGACAGCCTCAGCCTACGAGCAGTACTTC.

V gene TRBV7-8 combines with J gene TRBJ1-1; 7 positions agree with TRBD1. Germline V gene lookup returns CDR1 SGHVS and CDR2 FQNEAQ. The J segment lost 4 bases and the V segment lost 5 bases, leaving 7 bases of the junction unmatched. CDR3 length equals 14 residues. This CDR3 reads CASSNHRGGTEAFF. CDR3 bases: TGTGCCAGCAGCAACCACAGGGGTGGCACTGAAGCTTTCTTT.

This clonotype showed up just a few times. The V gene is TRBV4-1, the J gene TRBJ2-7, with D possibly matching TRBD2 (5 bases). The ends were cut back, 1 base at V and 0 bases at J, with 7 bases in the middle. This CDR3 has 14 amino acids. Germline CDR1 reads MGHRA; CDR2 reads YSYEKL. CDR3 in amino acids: CASSQALASYEQYF. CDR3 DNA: TGCGCCAGCAGCCAAGCTCTAGCCTCCTACGAGCAGTACTTC.